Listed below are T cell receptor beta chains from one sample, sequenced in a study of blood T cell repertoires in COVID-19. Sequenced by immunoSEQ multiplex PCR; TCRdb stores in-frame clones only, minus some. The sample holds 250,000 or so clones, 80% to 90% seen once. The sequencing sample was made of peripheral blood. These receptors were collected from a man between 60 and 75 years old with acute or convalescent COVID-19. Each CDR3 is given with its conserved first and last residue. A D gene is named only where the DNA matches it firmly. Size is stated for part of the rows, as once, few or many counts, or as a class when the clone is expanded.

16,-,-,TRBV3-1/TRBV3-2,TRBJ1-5,CASSQDLSPSNQPQHF,TGTGCCAGCAGCCAAGATCTTTCCCCTAGCAATCAGCCCCAGCATTTT
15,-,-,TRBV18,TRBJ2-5,CASFADTNRQETQYF,TGTGCCAGCTTTGCGGACACGAATCGACAAGAGACCCAGTACTTC
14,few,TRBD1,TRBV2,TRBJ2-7,CASSESRTGGSQYF,TGTGCCAGCAGTGAATCCAGGACAGGGGGATCGCAGTACTTC
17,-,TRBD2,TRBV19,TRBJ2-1,CASKPLGAGGTYNEQFF,TGTGCCAGTAAACCCCTGGGGGCGGGAGGGACCTACAATGAGCAGTTCTTC
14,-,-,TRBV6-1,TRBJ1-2,CASSEVSSRYGYTF,TGTGCCAGCAGTGAAGTAAGCTCGAGATATGGCTACACCTTC
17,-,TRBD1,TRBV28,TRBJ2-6,CASSLHPGGAGANVLTF,TGTGCCAGCAGTTTGCATCCAGGGGGAGCTGGGGCCAACGTCCTGACTTTC
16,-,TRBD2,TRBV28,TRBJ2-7,CASRIGTSGRAGEQYF,TGTGCCAGCAGAATAGGGACTAGCGGGAGGGCGGGCGAGCAGTACTTC
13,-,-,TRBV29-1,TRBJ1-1,CSVPATGNTEAFF,TGCAGCGTACCTGCTACCGGGAACACTGAAGCTTTCTTT
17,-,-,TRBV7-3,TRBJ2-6,CASSLGALSPGANVLTF,TGTGCCAGCAGCTTAGGGGCCCTCTCCCCTGGGGCCAACGTCCTGACTTTC
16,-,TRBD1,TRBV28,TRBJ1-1,CASSLRSGGLNTEAFF,TGTGCCAGCAGTTTAAGGTCAGGGGGCCTGAACACTGAAGCTTTCTTT
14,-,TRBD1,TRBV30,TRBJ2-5,CAWSPGQGRETQYF,TGTGCCTGGAGTCCAGGACAGGGACGAGAGACCCAGTACTTC
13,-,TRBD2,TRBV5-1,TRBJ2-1,CASSLAGSDEQFF,TGCGCCAGCAGTTTAGCGGGATCGGATGAGCAGTTCTTC
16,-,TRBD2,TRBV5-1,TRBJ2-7,CASSLEASGSVYEQYF,TGCGCCAGCAGCTTGGAGGCTAGCGGGAGCGTCTACGAGCAGTACTTC
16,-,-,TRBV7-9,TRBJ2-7,CASSRSGTGFFYEQYF,TGTGCCAGCAGCCGTAGCGGGACAGGGTTTTTTTACGAGCAGTACTTC
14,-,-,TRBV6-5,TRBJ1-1,CASSHGEVSAEAFF,TGTGCCAGCAGCCATGGGGAGGTATCGGCTGAAGCTTTCTTT
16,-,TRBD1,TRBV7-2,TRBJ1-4,CASSLARTGLKEKLFF,TGTGCCAGCAGCTTAGCGCGGACAGGGCTAAAGGAAAAACTGTTTTTT
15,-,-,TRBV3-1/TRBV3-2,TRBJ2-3,CASTLQGTSTDTQYF,TGTGCCAGCACCCTACAGGGGACTAGCACAGATACGCAGTATTTT
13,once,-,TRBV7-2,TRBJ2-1,CASSLKRYNEQFF,TGTGCCAGCAGCTTGAAGCGGTACAATGAGCAGTTCTTC
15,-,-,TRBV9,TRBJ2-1,CASSAVAGFYNEQFF,TGTGCCAGCAGCGCCGTGGCGGGATTCTACAATGAGCAGTTCTTC
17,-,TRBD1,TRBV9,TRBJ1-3,CASSVEGTGRSGNTIYF,TGTGCCAGCAGCGTAGAGGGGACAGGGCGCTCTGGAAACACCATATATTTT
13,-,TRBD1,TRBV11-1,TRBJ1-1,CASSVLRQGRAFF,TGTGCCAGCAGCGTCCTCCGACAGGGTCGGGCTTTCTTT
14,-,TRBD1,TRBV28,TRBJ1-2,CASSLAGGGYGYTF,TGTGCCAGCAGTTTAGCAGGGGGCGGCTATGGCTACACCTTC
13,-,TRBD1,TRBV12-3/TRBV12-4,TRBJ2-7,CASRITGGYEQYF,TGTGCCAGCAGAATTACAGGGGGCTACGAGCAGTACTTC
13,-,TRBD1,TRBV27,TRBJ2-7,CASSFSGQNEQYF,TGTGCCAGCAGTTTCTCGGGACAGAACGAGCAGTACTTC
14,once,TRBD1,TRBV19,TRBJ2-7,CASSAGTATYEQYF,TGTGCCAGTAGTGCCGGGACAGCTACCTACGAGCAGTACTTC
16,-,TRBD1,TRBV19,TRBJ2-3,CASSTYRDRGRDTQYF,TGTGCCAGTAGTACGTACCGGGACAGGGGGCGAGATACGCAGTATTTT
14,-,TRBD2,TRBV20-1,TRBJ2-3,CSASPGGPADTQYF,TGCAGTGCTAGTCCGGGAGGCCCCGCAGATACGCAGTATTTT
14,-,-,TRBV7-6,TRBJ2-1,CASSLTDSRGEQFF,TGTGCCAGCAGCTTAACGGACAGTCGCGGTGAGCAGTTCTTC
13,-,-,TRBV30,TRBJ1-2,CAWSAQGNYGYTF,TGTGCCTGGAGTGCACAGGGAAATTATGGCTACACCTTC
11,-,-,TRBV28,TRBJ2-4,CASTRRNIQYF,TGTGCCAGCACCCGCCGGAACATTCAGTACTTC
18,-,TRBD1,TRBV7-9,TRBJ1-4,CASSFGDRGQFGNEKLFF,TGTGCCAGCAGCTTCGGGGACAGGGGGCAGTTTGGGAATGAAAAACTGTTTTTT
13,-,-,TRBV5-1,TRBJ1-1,CASTEAVGTEAFF,TGCGCCAGTACGGAGGCGGTTGGCACTGAAGCTTTCTTT
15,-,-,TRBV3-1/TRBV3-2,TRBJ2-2,CASSQVLVDTGELFF,TGTGCCAGCAGCCAAGTACTAGTGGACACCGGGGAGCTGTTTTTT
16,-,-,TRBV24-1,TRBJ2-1,CATSDFSSRSYNEQFF,TGTGCCACCAGTGATTTTAGCTCTCGCTCCTACAATGAGCAGTTCTTC
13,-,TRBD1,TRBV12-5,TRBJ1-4,CASGRDRNEKLFF,TGTGCTAGTGGGCGGGACAGGAATGAAAAACTGTTTTTT
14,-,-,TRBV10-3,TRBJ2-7,CATATRPGVDEQYF,TGTGCCACCGCCACGCGTCCGGGGGTCGACGAGCAGTACTTC
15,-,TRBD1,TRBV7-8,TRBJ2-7,CASSTGGGAVYEQYF,TGTGCCAGCAGCACAGGGGGCGGCGCAGTCTACGAGCAGTACTTC
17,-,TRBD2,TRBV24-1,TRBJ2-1,CATSDNAGTSYLNEQFF,TGTGCCACCAGTGACAACGCCGGGACTAGCTATTTGAATGAGCAGTTCTTC
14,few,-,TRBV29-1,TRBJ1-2,CSVEDSGRALTYTF,TGCAGCGTTGAAGATTCGGGTCGCGCCCTGACCTACACCTTC
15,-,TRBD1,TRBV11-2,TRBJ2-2,CASSRRTGEDGELFF,TGTGCCAGCAGCAGACGGACAGGGGAGGACGGGGAGCTGTTTTTT
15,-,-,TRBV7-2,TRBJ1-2,CASSLWVGANYGYTF,TGTGCCAGCAGCCTCTGGGTGGGCGCTAACTATGGCTACACCTTC
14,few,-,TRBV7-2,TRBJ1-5,CASSFRGGSRPQHF,TGTGCCAGCAGCTTTCGCGGGGGTTCCCGGCCCCAGCATTTT
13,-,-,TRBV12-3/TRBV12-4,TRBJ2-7,CASSLQVTYEQYF,TGTGCCAGCAGTTTACAGGTAACCTACGAGCAGTACTTC